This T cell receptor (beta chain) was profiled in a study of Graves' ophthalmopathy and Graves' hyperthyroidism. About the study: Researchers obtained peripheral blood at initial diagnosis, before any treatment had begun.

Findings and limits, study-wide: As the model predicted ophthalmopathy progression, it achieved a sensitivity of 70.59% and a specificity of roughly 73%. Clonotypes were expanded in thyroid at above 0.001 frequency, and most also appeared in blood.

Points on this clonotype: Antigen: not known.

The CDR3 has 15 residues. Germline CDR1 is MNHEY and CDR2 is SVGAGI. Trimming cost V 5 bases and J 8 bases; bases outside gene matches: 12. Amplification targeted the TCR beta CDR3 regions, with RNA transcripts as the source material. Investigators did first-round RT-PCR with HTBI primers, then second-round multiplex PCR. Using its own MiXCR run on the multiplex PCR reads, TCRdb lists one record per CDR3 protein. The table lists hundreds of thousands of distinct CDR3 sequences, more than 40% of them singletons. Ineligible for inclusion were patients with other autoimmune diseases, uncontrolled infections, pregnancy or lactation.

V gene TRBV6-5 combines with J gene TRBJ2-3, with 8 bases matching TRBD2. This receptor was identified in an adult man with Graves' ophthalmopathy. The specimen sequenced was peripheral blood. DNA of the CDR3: TGTGCCAGCAGTCCCCCGGGACTAGAGATCGGTACGCAGTATTTT. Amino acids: CASSPPGLEIGTQYF.